This T cell receptor (beta chain) was obtained from a study of CD8 T cells in ankylosing spondylitis. This clonotype was seen only a few times. The antigen is not known. V was clipped by 5 bases and J by 4 bases, with 11 bases between them. The germline CDR1 and CDR2 sequences are SGHVS and FNYEAQ. The CDR3 consists of 14 residues. Study outcomes and limitations: What appeared characteristic of ankylosing spondylitis blood was a TCR beta motif of several highly homologous variants. Clones linked to the disease showed a CD8+ phenotype. They occurred at relatively low frequencies in peripheral blood. Before this, some motif variants had been reported in reactive arthritis synovial fluid and blood.

Scientists made TCR beta libraries using quantitative 5'-RACE with molecular barcodes. TCRdb redid the calling of the 5' RACE reads with MiXCR, one entry per CDR3 protein. Of 800,000 to 900,000 distinct CDR3 sequences listed, 10% to 15% were seen once; the top ten hold 0.45% to 0.6%. The clonotype comes from a male donor with ankylosing spondylitis. Sequenced input: blood, either unsorted or a sorted T cell fraction (not recorded which). The gene calls are TRBV7-6 and TRBJ1-4; TRBD1 is a possible D gene (5 bases). The CDR3 DNA follows: TGTGCCAGCAGCCGCGGGGGGGGTAATGAAAAACTGTTTTTT. Its protein product is CASSRGGGNEKLFF.